Included here is one TCR beta chain sequence, with context. Per the germline V gene, CDR1 is DFQATT and CDR2 is SNEGSKA (reference sequence). V shed 6 bases and J shed 8 bases, with 14 bases lying between them. The CDR3 is made up of 13 amino acids. This sample is drawn from a study of human T cells and chemical hapten exposure. The time point denotes: pre-sensitization, week 0. Documented treatment: therapeutic diphenylcyclopropenone sensitization with weekly scalp DPC. In TCRdb, the RACE reads were re-called with MiXCR into one record per CDR3 protein. The repertoire includes 95,000 to 100,000 distinct CDR3 sequences, 11% of them detected once, and approximately 3.4% sits in the top ten.

The receptor's source is a woman aged 55-75 years with alopecia areata. Some clones in this sample may be carry-over from other donors' samples. The sample in question was whole blood, obtained in connection with sensitization to the hapten diphenylcyclopropenone (DPC). This chain uses TRBV20-1 with TRBJ1-6; no clear D gene. The CDR3 sequence: CSAGRGSDSPLHF. CDR3 sequence (DNA): TGCAGTGCCGGGCGGGGTAGCGATTCACCCCTCCACTTT.